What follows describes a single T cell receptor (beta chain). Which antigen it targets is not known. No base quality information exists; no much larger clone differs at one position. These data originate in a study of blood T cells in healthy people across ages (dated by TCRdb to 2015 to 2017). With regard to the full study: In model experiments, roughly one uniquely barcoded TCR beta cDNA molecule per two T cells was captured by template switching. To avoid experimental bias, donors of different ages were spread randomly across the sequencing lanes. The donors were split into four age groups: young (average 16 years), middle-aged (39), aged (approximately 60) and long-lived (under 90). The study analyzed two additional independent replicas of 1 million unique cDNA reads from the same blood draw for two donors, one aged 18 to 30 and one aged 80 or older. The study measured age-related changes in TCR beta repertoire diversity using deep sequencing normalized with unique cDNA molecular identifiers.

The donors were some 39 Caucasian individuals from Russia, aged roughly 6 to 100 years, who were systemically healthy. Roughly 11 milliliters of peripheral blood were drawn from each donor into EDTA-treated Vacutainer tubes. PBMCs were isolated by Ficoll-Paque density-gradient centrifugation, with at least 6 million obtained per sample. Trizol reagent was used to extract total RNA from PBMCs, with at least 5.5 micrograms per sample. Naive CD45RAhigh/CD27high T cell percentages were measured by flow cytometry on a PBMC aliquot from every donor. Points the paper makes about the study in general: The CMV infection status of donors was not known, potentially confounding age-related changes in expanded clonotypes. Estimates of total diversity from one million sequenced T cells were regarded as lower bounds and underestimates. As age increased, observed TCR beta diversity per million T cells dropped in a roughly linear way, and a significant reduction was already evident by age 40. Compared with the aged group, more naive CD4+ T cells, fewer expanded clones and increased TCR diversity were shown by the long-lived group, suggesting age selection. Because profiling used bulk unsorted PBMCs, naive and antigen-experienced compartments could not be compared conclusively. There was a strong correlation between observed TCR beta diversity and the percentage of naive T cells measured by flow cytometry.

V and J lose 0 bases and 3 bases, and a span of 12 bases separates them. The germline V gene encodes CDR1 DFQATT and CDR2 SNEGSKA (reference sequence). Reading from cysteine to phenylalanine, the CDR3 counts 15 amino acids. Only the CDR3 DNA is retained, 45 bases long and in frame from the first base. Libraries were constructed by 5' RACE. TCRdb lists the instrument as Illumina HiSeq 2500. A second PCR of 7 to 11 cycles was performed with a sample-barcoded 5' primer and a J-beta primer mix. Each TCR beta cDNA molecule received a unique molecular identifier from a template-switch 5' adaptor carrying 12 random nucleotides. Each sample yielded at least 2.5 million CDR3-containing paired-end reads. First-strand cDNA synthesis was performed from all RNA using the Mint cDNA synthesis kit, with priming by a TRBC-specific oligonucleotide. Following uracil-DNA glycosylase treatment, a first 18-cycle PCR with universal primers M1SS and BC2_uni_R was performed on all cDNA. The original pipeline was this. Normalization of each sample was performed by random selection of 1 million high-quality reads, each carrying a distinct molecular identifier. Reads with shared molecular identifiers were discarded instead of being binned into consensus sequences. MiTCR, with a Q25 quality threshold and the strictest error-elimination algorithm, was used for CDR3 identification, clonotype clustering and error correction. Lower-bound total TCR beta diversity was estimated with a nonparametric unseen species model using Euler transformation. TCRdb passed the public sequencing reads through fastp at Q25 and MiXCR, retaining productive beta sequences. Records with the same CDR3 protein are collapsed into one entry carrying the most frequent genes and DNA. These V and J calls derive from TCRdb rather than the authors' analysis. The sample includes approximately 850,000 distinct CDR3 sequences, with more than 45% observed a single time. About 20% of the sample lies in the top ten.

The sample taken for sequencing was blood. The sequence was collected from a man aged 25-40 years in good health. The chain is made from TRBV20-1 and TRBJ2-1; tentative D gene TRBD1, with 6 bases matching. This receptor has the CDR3 CSARDQGTGYNEQFF. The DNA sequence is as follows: TGCAGTGCTAGAGATCAGGGGACGGGCTACAATGAGCAGTTCTTC.